The rows below give T cell receptor beta chains drawn from one sample of a study of monozygotic twins with inflammatory bowel disease. TCRdb reprocessed the 5' RACE reads, with one entry per CDR3 protein and no DNA. This sample contains about 210,000 distinct CDR3 sequences. The specimen sequenced was blood. The receptors here all came from a human donor with ulcerative colitis or Crohn's disease, or a healthy co-twin of an affected twin (not recorded which). The CDR3 runs from the conserved cysteine through the conserved F or W.

j_gene,v_gene,CDR3aa
TRBJ2-3,TRBV3-1,CASSRNSGGGDTQYF
TRBJ2-7,TRBV5-1,CASSRDPYEQYF
TRBJ2-3,TRBV5-1,CASSFERSTDTQYF
TRBJ2-7,TRBV5-4,CASSHPKGGGPRGEQYF
TRBJ2-3,TRBV20-1,CSVMGLAGVRTDTQYF
TRBJ2-1,TRBV3-1,CASSQDPTEILAHNEQFF
TRBJ2-1,TRBV3-1,CASSREHLSEQFF
TRBJ2-5,TRBV7-9,CASSLGGVPQETQYF
TRBJ2-1,TRBV5-1,CASSAPQGYEQFF
TRBJ1-4,TRBV5-1,CASSLKTGGLLFF
TRBJ1-2,TRBV18,CASSPIRTGTDSAYGYTF
TRBJ2-7,TRBV20-1,CSARRGYEQYF
TRBJ2-7,TRBV7-2,CASSPEGGKGSYEQYF
TRBJ2-1,TRBV5-1,CASRAGGLDDPEQSF